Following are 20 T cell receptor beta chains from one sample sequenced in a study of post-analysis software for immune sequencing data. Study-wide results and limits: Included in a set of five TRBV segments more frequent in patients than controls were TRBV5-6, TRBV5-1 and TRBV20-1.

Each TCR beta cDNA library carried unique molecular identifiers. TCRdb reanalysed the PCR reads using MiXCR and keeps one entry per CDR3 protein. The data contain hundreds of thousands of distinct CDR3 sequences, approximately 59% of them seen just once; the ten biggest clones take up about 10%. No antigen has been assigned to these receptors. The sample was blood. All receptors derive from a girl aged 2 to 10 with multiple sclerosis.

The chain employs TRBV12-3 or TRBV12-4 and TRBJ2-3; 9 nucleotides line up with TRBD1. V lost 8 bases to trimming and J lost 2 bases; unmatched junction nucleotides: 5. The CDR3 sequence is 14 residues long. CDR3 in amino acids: CASGEQGATDTQYF. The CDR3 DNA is TGTGCCAGCGGGGAACAGGGGGCCACAGATACGCAGTATTTT.

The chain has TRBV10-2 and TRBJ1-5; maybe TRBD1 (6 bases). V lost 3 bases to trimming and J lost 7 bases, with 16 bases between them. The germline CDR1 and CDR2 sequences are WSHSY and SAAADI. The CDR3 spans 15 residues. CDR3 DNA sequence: TGCGCCAGCAGTGATACAGGGTCGGGTAAACAGCCCCAGCATTTT. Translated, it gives CASSDTGSGKQPQHF.

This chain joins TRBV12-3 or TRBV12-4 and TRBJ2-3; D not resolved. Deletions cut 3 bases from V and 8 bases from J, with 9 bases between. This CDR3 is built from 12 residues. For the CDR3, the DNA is TGTGCCAGCAGTTTTGGGCTTCCTACGCAGTATTTT. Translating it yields CASSFGLPTQYF.

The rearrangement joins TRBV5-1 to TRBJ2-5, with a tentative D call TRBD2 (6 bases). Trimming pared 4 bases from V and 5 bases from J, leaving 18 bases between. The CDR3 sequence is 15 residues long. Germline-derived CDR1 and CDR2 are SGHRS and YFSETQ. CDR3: CASSAGLRPGETQYF. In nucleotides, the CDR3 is TGCGCCAGCAGCGCGGGACTGAGACCTGGGGAGACCCAGTACTTC.

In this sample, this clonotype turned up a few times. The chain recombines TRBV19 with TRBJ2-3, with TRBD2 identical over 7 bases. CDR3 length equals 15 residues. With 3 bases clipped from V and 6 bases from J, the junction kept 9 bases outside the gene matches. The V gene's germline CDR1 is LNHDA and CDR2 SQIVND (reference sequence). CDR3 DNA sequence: TGTGCCAGTAGTATCCGAGCGGGGTTCGGGGATACGCAGTATTTT. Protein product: CASSIRAGFGDTQYF.

CDR3: CSARSRLAGAANEQFF. Written as DNA, the CDR3 is TGCAGTGCTAGATCCCGACTAGCGGGGGCCGCAAATGAGCAGTTCTTC. The rearrangement joins TRBV20-1 to TRBJ2-1; 12 bases are shared with TRBD2. The CDR3 is 16 amino acids. From germline, CDR1 is DFQATT and CDR2 SNEGSKA (reference sequence). V gave up 2 bases and J gave up 7 bases; unmatched junction bases: 9.

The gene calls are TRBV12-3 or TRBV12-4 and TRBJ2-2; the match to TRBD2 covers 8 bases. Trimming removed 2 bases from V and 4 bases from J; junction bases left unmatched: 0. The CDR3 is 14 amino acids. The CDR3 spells CASSLRGGTGELFF. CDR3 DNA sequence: TGTGCCAGCAGTTTACGGGGGGGCACCGGGGAGCTGTTTTTT.

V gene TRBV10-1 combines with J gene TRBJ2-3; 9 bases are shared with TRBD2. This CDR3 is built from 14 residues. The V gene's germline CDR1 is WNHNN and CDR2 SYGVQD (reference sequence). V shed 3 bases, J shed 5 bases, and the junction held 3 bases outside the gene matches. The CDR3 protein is CASSDSGSEDTQYF. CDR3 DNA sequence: TGCGCCAGCAGTGATAGCGGGAGCGAAGATACGCAGTATTTT.

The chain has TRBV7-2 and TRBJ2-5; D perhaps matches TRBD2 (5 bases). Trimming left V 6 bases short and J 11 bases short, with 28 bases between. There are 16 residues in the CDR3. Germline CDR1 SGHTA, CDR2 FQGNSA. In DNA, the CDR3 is TGTGCCAGCAGGGATAGGCCCGGGATCTTCGGCAATGAGCAGTACTTC. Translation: CASRDRPGIFGNEQYF.

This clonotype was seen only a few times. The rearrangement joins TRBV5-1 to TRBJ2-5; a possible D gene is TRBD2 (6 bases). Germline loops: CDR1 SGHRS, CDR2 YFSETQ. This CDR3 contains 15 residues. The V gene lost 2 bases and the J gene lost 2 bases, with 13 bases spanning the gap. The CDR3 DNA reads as TGCGCCAGCAGCTTCAGTTCTCTAGCGCAAGAGACCCAGTACTTC. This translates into CASSFSSLAQETQYF.

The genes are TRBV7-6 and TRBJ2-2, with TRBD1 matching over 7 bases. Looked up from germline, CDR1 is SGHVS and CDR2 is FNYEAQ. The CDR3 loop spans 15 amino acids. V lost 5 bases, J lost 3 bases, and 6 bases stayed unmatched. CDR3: CASSPGTDHTGELFF. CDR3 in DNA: TGTGCCAGCAGCCCCGGGACAGACCACACCGGGGAGCTGTTTTTT.

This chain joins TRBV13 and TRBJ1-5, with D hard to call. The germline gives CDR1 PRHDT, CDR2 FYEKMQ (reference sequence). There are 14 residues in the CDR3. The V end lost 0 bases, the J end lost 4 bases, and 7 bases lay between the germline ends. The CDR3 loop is CASSLGRVNQPQHF. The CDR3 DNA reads TGTGCCAGCAGCTTAGGACGGGTAAATCAGCCCCAGCATTTT.

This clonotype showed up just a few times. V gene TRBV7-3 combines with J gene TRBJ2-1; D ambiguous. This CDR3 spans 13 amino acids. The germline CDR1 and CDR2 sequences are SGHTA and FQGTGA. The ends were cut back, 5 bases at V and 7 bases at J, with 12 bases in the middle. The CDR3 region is CASSPISSNEQFF. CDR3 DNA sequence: TGTGCCAGCAGCCCTATCTCGAGTAATGAGCAGTTCTTC.

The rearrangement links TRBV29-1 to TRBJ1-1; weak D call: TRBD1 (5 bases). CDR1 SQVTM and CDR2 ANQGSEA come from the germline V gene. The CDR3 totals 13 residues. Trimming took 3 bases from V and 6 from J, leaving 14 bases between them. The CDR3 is CSVETGRGPEAFF. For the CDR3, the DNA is TGCAGCGTTGAGACCGGGAGGGGCCCTGAAGCTTTCTTT.

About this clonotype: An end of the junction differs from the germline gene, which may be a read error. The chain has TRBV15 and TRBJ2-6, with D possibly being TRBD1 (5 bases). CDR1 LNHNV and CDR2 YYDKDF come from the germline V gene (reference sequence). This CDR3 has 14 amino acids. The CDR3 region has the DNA TGTGCCACCAGCATCCGCTCTGGGGCCAACGTCCGGACTTTC. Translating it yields CATSIRSGANVRTF.

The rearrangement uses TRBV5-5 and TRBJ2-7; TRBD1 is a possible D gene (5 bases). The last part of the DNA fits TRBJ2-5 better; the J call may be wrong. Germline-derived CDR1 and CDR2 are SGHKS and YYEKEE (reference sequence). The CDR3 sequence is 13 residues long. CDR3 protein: CASSLDQGETQYF. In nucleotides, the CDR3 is TGTGCCAGCAGCTTGGACCAGGGAGAGACCCAGTACTTC.

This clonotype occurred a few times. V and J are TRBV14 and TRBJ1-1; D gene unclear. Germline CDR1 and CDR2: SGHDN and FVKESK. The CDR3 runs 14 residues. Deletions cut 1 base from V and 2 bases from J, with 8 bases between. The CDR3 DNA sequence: TGTGCCAGCAGCCAAGTCATAGGAAACACTGAAGCTTTCTTT. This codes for CASSQVIGNTEAFF.

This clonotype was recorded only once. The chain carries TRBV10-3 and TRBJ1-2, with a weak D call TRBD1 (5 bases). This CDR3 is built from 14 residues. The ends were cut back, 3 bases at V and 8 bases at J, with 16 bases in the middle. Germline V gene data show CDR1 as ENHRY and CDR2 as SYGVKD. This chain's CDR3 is CAISEGAPLGGYTF. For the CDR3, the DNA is TGTGCCATCAGTGAAGGGGCCCCCTTGGGAGGCTACACCTTC.

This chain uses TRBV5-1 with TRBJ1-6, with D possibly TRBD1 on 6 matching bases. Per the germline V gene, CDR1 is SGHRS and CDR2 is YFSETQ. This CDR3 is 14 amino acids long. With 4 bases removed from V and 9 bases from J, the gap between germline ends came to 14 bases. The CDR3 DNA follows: TGCGCCAGCAGCAGCGTACAGGGCGGTTCACCCCTCCACTTT. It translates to CASSSVQGGSPLHF.

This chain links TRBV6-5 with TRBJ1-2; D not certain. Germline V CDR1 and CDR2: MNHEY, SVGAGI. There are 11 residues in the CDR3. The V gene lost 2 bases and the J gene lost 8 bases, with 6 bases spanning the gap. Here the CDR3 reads CASSYHGGYTF. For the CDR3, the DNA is TGTGCCAGCAGTTACCACGGGGGCTACACCTTC.